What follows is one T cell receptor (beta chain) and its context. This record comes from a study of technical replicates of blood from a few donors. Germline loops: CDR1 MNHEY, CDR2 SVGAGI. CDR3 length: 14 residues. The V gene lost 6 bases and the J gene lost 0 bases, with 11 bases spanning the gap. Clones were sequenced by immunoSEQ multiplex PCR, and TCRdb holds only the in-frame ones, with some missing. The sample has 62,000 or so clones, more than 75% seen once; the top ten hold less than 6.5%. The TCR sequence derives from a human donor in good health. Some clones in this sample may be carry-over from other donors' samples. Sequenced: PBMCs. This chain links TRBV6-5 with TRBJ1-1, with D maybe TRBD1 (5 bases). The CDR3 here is CASRATVLNTEAFF. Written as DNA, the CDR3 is TGTGCCAGCAGGGCGACAGTTTTGAACACTGAAGCTTTCTTT.